A selection of T cell receptor beta chains follows, all from one sample in a study of OX40 agonist ivuxolimab in advanced cancers. The assay was immunoSEQ multiplex PCR, and TCRdb's table has in-frame clones only and misses some. The repertoire has 53,000 or so clones, about nine tenths of them found once; the top ten carry 0.3% to 0.45%. The sequenced sample was CD4+ or CD8+ T cells sorted from blood, obtained in a trial of the OX40 agonist ivuxolimab. These receptors all come from an adult with an advanced solid tumor such as melanoma, head and neck, liver or kidney cancer. Both conserved end residues are part of each CDR3. D genes are given only for firm matches. Clone size, where shown, is once, few, many, or a class for clones that have expanded.

clone size	V gene	J gene	D gene	CDR3 DNA	CDR3 protein
.	TRBV6-1	TRBJ1-1	.	TGTGCCAGCAGTTTAACCGGGACTAACACTGAAGCTTTCTTT	CASSLTGTNTEAFF
once	TRBV6-6	TRBJ1-5	.	TGTGCCAGCAGTTACTCGAGGAGTCAGCCCCAGCATTTT	CASSYSRSQPQHF
.	TRBV28	TRBJ1-1	TRBD1	TGTGCCAGCAGTTCGACAGGGTTAACCACTGAAGCTTTCTTT	CASSSTGLTTEAFF
.	TRBV18	TRBJ1-1	.	TGTGCCAGCTCACCCCCGGGCGGGACCCTGGCTTTCTTT	CASSPPGGTLAFF
once	TRBV11-1	TRBJ2-5	TRBD1	TGTGCCAGCAGCTACCAGACAGGGGCGGGAGAGACCCAGTACTTC	CASSYQTGAGETQYF
.	TRBV30	TRBJ2-1	.	TGTGCCTGGAGTGTAGGTCTTCTGAAAATTAATGAGCAGTTCTTC	CAWSVGLLKINEQFF
.	TRBV5-1	TRBJ2-4	.	TGCGCCAGCAGCTTGGGGACTCTTGTCGCGAAAAACATTCAGTACTTC	CASSLGTLVAKNIQYF
.	TRBV6-1	TRBJ2-4	TRBD1	TGTGCCAGCAGTGAAGGACAGGGTAGCGCCAAAAACATTCAGTACTTC	CASSEGQGSAKNIQYF
.	TRBV6-1	TRBJ2-6	.	TGTGCCAGCAGACTACAGGACTCTGGGGCCAACGTCCTGACTTTC	CASRLQDSGANVLTF
.	TRBV6-5	TRBJ1-1	.	TGTGCCAGCACCAGAGGGTCGGTGGGTACTGAAGCTTTCTTT	CASTRGSVGTEAFF
.	TRBV7-9	TRBJ2-5	.	TGTGCCAGCAGCTTATGGGACAAAGGAGAGACCCAGTACTTC	CASSLWDKGETQYF
.	TRBV4-1	TRBJ1-2	.	TGCGCCAGCAGCCAAGACGCCCGTAACTATGGCTACACCTTC	CASSQDARNYGYTF
.	TRBV4-1	TRBJ1-4	.	TGCGCCAGCAGCCAAGATTTCGGGGTTTCCTGGGAAAAACTGTTTTTT	CASSQDFGVSWEKLFF
.	TRBV19	TRBJ1-4	.	TGTGCCAGTAGTATAGGTTCAAATGAAAAACTGTTTTTT	CASSIGSNEKLFF
.	TRBV7-2	TRBJ2-3	TRBD2	TGTGCCAGCAGCTTAGGGGGACTAGCTTGGGGAGATACGCAGTATTTT	CASSLGGLAWGDTQYF
few	TRBV28	TRBJ1-5	.	TGTGCCTATTCCGGGGGTCATAGCAATCAGCCCCAGCATTTT	CAYSGGHSNQPQHF
.	TRBV30	TRBJ1-3	.	TGTGCCTGGAGTGTACATCCGGGGGCCAATGGAAACACCATATATTTT	CAWSVHPGANGNTIYF
.	TRBV12-5	TRBJ1-4	.	TGTGCTAGTGGTTTCGACAGGGAAAAACTGTTTTTT	CASGFDREKLFF
.	TRBV29-1	TRBJ2-1	TRBD2	TGCAGCGTTCTAAGACTACTAGCGGGAGGGTTCAATGAGCAGTTCTTC	CSVLRLLAGGFNEQFF
once	TRBV28	TRBJ1-1	TRBD1	TGTGCCAGCAGGAAGACAGGGGGCATGAACACTGAAGCTTTCTTT	CASRKTGGMNTEAFF
few	TRBV28	TRBJ1-2	.	TGTGCCAGCAGTTTTGACCAACCGATGGGCTATGGCTACACCTTC	CASSFDQPMGYGYTF
.	TRBV6-1	TRBJ2-1	TRBD2	TGTGCCAGCACTCCCGGGGGGGCGTACAATGAGCAGTTCTTC	CASTPGGAYNEQFF
few	TRBV20-1	TRBJ1-1	.	TGCAGTGCTTTGGGTGGGGAAGCTTTCTTT	CSALGGEAFF
.	TRBV7-8	TRBJ2-1	.	TGTGCCAGCAGCTTAATGGCCCACAATGAGCAGTTCTTC	CASSLMAHNEQFF
.	TRBV2	TRBJ2-5	.	TGTGCCAGCAGTGAATTGGGTTCTGGTGAGACCCAGTACTTC	CASSELGSGETQYF
once	TRBV6-5	TRBJ1-1	.	TGTGCCAGCAGTTACGGGGGAAGGGGATCTGAAGCTTTCTTT	CASSYGGRGSEAFF
.	TRBV7-8	TRBJ1-1	.	TGTGCCAGCAGCTTCACGGGACATGGGAACACTGAAGCTTTCTTT	CASSFTGHGNTEAFF
.	TRBV9	TRBJ2-5	.	TGTGCCAGCAGCCCCCGAGGGGCAGTGCTCCAAGAGACCCAGTACTTC	CASSPRGAVLQETQYF
.	TRBV21-1	TRBJ2-5	.	TGTGCCAGCAGCGCTAGGACGGTGCAACGAGAGACCCAGTACTTC	CASSARTVQRETQYF
.	TRBV7-2	TRBJ2-7	TRBD2	TGTGCCAGCAGCTCTAGCGGGGGTCGGTCCTACGAGCAGTACTTC	CASSSSGGRSYEQYF
.	TRBV19	TRBJ2-3	.	TGTGCCAGTAGTATAGTTGGGGCAGGGATTTTATCAGATACGCAGTATTTT	CASSIVGAGILSDTQYF
.	TRBV27	TRBJ1-2	.	TGTGCCAGCAGTGCGGACAGCCGGATCTATGGCTACACCTTC	CASSADSRIYGYTF
.	TRBV30	TRBJ2-1	.	TGTGCCTGGAATTATAACAGCAATGAGCAGTTCTTC	CAWNYNSNEQFF
.	TRBV19	TRBJ1-2	.	TGTGCCAGTAGTATAGGGCAATATGGCTACACCTTC	CASSIGQYGYTF
.	TRBV11-2	TRBJ1-2	TRBD1	TGTGCCAGCAGACATTTAGAAAAGCGGTCCGGGACAGGGTCTTATGGCTACACCTTC	CASRHLEKRSGTGSYGYTF
once	TRBV14	TRBJ1-4	.	TGTGCCAGCAGGAACTGGCGGGCGGCAGGTCAAAAACTGTTTTTT	CASRNWRAAGQKLFF
.	TRBV7-9	TRBJ1-1	.	TGTGCCAGCAGGGTACAGGGTCGGCCTGAAGCTTTCTTT	CASRVQGRPEAFF
.	TRBV30	TRBJ2-7	.	TGTGCCTGGAGTGACATTCTGAGCGGACGTTCCTACGAGCAGTACTTC	CAWSDILSGRSYEQYF
.	TRBV2	TRBJ2-2	TRBD1	TGTGCCAGCAGTCGACGAAGGCCTTCGACAGGGGCGGGGAACACCGGGGAGCTGTTTTTT	CASSRRRPSTGAGNTGELFF
.	TRBV6-5	TRBJ1-3	.	TGTGCCAGCCAACTGGGGAATAGAAACACCATATATTTT	CASQLGNRNTIYF
once	TRBV10-1	TRBJ1-2	.	TGCGCCAGCAGCCCGGGGGGCAACTATGGCTACACCTTC	CASSPGGNYGYTF
few	TRBV20-1	TRBJ2-1	.	TGCAGTGGGGCGGGTAACAATGAGCAGTTCTTC	CSGAGNNEQFF
.	TRBV7-6	TRBJ1-1	TRBD1	TGTGCCAGCAGCCGGGACAGGGACACTGAAGCTTTCTTT	CASSRDRDTEAFF
.	TRBV28	TRBJ2-2	.	TGTGCCAGCAGTTTTCGTAGGTCGGCAGGCAGCACCGGGGAGCTGTTTTTT	CASSFRRSAGSTGELFF
.	TRBV9	TRBJ2-2	TRBD2	TGTGCCAGCAGACGAGCGGGAGGAGTCGGGGAGCTGTTTTTT	CASRRAGGVGELFF
.	TRBV7-9	TRBJ1-2	TRBD1	TGTGCCAGCAGCACCCGACAGGGTGGTTTGGATGGCTACACCTTC	CASSTRQGGLDGYTF
.	TRBV15	TRBJ1-2	.	TGTGCCACCAGCAGAGACCTCCGGCTGGCAGGGGACTATGGCTACACCTTC	CATSRDLRLAGDYGYTF
few	TRBV6-5	TRBJ1-2	TRBD1	TGTGCCAGCAGCTCAGGGGGCGCGGGCACTGGCTACACCTTC	CASSSGGAGTGYTF
.	TRBV25-1	TRBJ2-5	.	TGTGCCAGCAGTGAAACAGGGAGACGAGAGACCCAGTACTTC	CASSETGRRETQYF
.	TRBV18	TRBJ1-4	TRBD1	TGTGCCAGCGCGACAGGGAGTGAAGAAAAACTGTTTTTT	CASATGSEEKLFF
.	TRBV27	TRBJ2-3	.	TGTGCCAGCAGGGCAGGGGGCACAGATACGCAGTATTTT	CASRAGGTDTQYF